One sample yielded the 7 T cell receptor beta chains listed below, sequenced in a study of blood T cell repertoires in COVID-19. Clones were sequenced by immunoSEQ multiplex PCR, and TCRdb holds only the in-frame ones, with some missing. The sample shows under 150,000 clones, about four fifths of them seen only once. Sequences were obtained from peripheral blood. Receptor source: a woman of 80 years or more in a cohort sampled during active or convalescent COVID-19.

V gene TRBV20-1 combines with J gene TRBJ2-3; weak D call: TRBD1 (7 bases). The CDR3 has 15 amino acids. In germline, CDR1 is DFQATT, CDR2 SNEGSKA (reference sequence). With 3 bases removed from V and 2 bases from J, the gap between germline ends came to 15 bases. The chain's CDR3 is CSASRAGGYTDTQYF. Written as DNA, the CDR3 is TGCAGTGCTAGTCGCGCAGGGGGGTACACAGATACGCAGTATTTT.

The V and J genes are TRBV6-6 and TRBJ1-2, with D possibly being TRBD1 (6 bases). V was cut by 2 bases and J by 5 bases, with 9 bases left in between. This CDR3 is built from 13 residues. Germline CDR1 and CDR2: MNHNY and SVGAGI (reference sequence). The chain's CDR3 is CASSYTTGYGYTF. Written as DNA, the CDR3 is TGTGCCAGCAGTTACACGACAGGTTATGGCTACACCTTC.

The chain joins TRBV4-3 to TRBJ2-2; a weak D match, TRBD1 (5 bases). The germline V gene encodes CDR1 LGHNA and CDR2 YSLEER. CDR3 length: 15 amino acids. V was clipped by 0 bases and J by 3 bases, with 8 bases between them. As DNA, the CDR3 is TGCGCCAGCAGCCAAGAAGGGGTTGACACCGGGGAGCTGTTTTTT. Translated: CASSQEGVDTGELFF.

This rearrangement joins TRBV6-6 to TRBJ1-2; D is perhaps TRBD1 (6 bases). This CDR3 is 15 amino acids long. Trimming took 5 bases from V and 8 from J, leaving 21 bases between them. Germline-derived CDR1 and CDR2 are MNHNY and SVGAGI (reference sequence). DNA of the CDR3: TGTGCCAGCAGTCTATACAGGGCCAGTGTCGGAGGCTACACCTTC. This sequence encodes CASSLYRASVGGYTF.

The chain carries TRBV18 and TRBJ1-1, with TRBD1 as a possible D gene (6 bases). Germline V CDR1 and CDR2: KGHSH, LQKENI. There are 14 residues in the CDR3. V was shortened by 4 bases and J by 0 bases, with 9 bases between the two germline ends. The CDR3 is CASSLDSMNTEAFF. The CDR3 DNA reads TGTGCCAGCTCACTGGACAGCATGAACACTGAAGCTTTCTTT.

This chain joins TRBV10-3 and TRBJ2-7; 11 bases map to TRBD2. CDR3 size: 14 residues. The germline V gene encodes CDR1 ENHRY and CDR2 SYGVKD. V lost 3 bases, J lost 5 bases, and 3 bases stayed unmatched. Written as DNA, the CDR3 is TGTGCCATCAGTGACTTAGCGGGGGGGCACGAGCAGTACGTC. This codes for CAISDLAGGHEQYV.

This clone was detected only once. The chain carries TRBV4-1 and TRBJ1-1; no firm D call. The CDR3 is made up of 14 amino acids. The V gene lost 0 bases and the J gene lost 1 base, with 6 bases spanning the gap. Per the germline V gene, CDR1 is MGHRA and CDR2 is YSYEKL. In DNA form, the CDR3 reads TGCGCCAGCAGCCAAGACGAGAGGAACACTGAAGCTTTCTTT. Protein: CASSQDERNTEAFF.